This TCR beta chain comes out of a study of cytomegalovirus exposure and HLA in healthy donors. This clone was seen only a few times. The PCR employed 60 Vbeta primers together with 13 Jbeta primers. Repertoires were generated with immunoSEQ multiplex PCR, while TCRdb's copy carries only in-frame clones and drops some. The sample consists of 100,000 to 150,000 clones, approximately 80% of them appearing once. Each donor was nominally healthy when sampled (though unrecorded immune exposures were likely). Germline V lookup: CDR1 SGHRS, CDR2 YFSETQ. J gave up 3 bases and V 4 bases, and 13 bases lay outside the gene matches. This CDR3 is built from 16 residues.

The sequenced material came from PBMCs. The V and J genes are TRBV5-1 and TRBJ2-7, with 7 bases lining up with TRBD2. This TCR was sampled from a woman between 35 and 50 years old in good health and CMV-seropositive. CDR3 DNA: TGCGCCAGCAGCCCGACCCCCGGGACTATCCTCTACGAGCAGTACTTC. It encodes CASSPTPGTILYEQYF. Full variable domain (missing parts from reference TRBV5-1 and TRBJ2-7): KAGVTQTPRYLIKTRGQQVTLSCSPISGHRSVSWYQQTPGQGLQFLFEYFSETQRNKGNFPGRFSGRQFSNSRSEMNVSTLELGDSALYLCASSPTPGTILYEQYFGPGTRLTVT.